The 14 T cell receptor beta chains below were found in one sample sequenced in a study of cytomegalovirus exposure and HLA in healthy donors. Sequenced by immunoSEQ multiplex PCR; TCRdb stores in-frame clones only, minus some. Of tens of thousands of clones in the sample, roughly nine tenths were seen once. The sequenced sample consisted of PBMCs. The receptors shown here come from a young man in good health and CMV-seronegative.

J is TRBJ2-7 and V is TRBV10-3; 11 bases align to TRBD2. V lost 2 bases to trimming and J lost 6 bases; unmatched junction nucleotides: 9. The germline gives CDR1 ENHRY, CDR2 SYGVKD. The CDR3 spans 16 residues. The CDR3 here is CAISEELAGAGVEQYF. The CDR3 coding sequence is TGTGCCATCAGTGAGGAACTAGCGGGAGCCGGTGTCGAGCAGTACTTC.

The V and J genes are TRBV6-5 and TRBJ2-5, with 10 bases identical to TRBD2. The V gene end was trimmed by 5 bases and the J gene end by 4 bases; junction bases not matched to a gene: 7. Germline CDR1 reads MNHEY; CDR2 reads SVGAGI. The CDR3 consists of 15 residues. DNA of the CDR3: TGTGCCAGCAGTAAATTAGCGGGAGGTAGAGAGACCCAGTACTTC. It translates to CASSKLAGGRETQYF.

V usage is TRBV15 and J usage is TRBJ2-5, with a weak D call TRBD2 (6 bases). Trimming took off 1 base at V and 5 bases at J, with 17 bases between the two ends. The CDR3 length is 16 residues. Germline loops: CDR1 LNHNV, CDR2 YYDKDF (reference sequence). The CDR3 spells CATSRGNLSGAETQYF. In DNA form, the CDR3 reads TGTGCCACCAGCAGAGGTAACCTTTCGGGAGCGGAGACCCAGTACTTC.

The V and J genes are TRBV19 and TRBJ1-4; possible D gene TRBD1, 6 bases. The CDR3 length is 15 residues. Deletions cut 2 bases from V and 2 bases from J, with 9 bases between. Per the germline V gene, CDR1 is LNHDA and CDR2 is SQIVND (reference sequence). CDR3 in DNA: TGTGCCAGTAGTATAACAGGGAGCACTAATGAAAAACTGTTTTTT. It encodes CASSITGSTNEKLFF.

This clone was counted a single time. The rearrangement uses TRBV20-1 and TRBJ2-3; TRBD2 agrees at 10 bases. Germline loops: CDR1 DFQATT, CDR2 SNEGSKA (reference sequence). The CDR3 has 11 residues. The V and J ends lost 4 bases and 11 bases, in that order; junction bases with no gene match: 3. The CDR3 region has the DNA TGCAGTGCTACTAGCGGGAGTGTGCAGTATTTT. This translates into CSATSGSVQYF.

This chain uses TRBV27 with TRBJ1-1; 7 nucleotides line up with TRBD1. Germline values: CDR1 MNHEY, CDR2 SMNVEV (reference sequence). V lost 6 bases and J lost 4; bases outside the gene matches: 2. The CDR3 length is 12 residues. CDR3 region: CASSPGGTEAFF. CDR3 in DNA: TGTGCCAGCAGCCCAGGGGGCACTGAAGCTTTCTTT.

This clone has just a few counts. V and J are TRBV18 and TRBJ2-5, with D tentatively TRBD1 (5 bases). CDR3 length: 14 amino acids. Germline values: CDR1 KGHSH, CDR2 LQKENI. The ends were cut back, 5 bases at V and 4 bases at J, with 14 bases in the middle. The CDR3 here is CASSVLGRGETQYF. The CDR3 DNA reads as TGTGCCAGCTCAGTTCTAGGAAGGGGAGAGACCCAGTACTTC.

The V and J genes are TRBV18 and TRBJ2-1; 9 positions agree with TRBD2. Trimming at V came to 2 bases and at J to 1 base, leaving 9 bases not matched to a gene. Germline values: CDR1 KGHSH, CDR2 LQKENI. This CDR3 spans 18 amino acids. This CDR3 reads CASSPSLAGGWSYNEQFF. The CDR3, as DNA: TGTGCCAGCTCACCAAGTTTGGCGGGAGGGTGGTCCTACAATGAGCAGTTCTTC.

The chain recombines TRBV7-2 with TRBJ1-3; TRBD1 matches 9 bases. Germline CDR1 is SGHTA and CDR2 is FQGNSA. The V and J ends lost 0 bases and 4 bases, in that order; junction bases with no gene match: 13. CDR3 length: 19 residues. Here the CDR3 DNA reads TGTGCCAGCAGCTTAGCTATTCCCCACAGGGGGCTAGGAGGAAACACCATATATTTT. It is translated as CASSLAIPHRGLGGNTIYF.

The J gene is TRBJ2-7, the V gene TRBV5-1, with TRBD1 matching 9 bases. Germline V lookup: CDR1 SGHRS, CDR2 YFSETQ. Unmatched junction bases numbered 2, after V lost 0 bases and J lost 1 base. This CDR3 is 15 amino acids long. The CDR3 is CASSLAGTGSYEQYF. CDR3 nucleotides: TGCGCCAGCAGCTTGGCCGGGACAGGGTCCTACGAGCAGTACTTC.

V usage is TRBV6-6 and J usage is TRBJ2-7, with a possible D match to TRBD1 (5 bases). The V gene's germline CDR1 is MNHNY and CDR2 SVGAGI (reference sequence). The CDR3 runs to 13 residues. Trimming shortened V by 4 bases and J by 3 bases, and 10 bases separated the two germline ends. The DNA of the CDR3 is TGTGCCAGCAGTTCGGCAGGGAACTACGAGCAGTACTTC. Amino acid sequence: CASSSAGNYEQYF.

This clone was seen only a few times. The chain has TRBV5-1 and TRBJ2-1, with D possibly TRBD1 on 6 matching bases. Per the germline V gene, CDR1 is SGHRS and CDR2 is YFSETQ. The CDR3 length is 15 residues. The V end lost 2 bases, the J end lost 5 bases, and 14 bases lay between the germline ends. The CDR3 DNA is TGCGCCAGCAGCTTAGGGGGAGTAGGGGACAATGAGCAGTTCTTC. Translating gives CASSLGGVGDNEQFF.

The rearrangement links TRBV15 to TRBJ2-2; TRBD2 is a possible D gene (6 bases). Germline V gives CDR1 LNHNV, CDR2 YYDKDF (reference sequence). Trimming took 2 bases from V and 6 from J, leaving 13 bases between them. The CDR3 covers 15 residues. CDR3 sequence reads: CATSRPGSGPGELFF. The CDR3 coding sequence is TGTGCCACCAGCAGACCCGGGAGTGGGCCCGGGGAGCTGTTTTTT.

This rearrangement joins TRBV5-5 to TRBJ2-1, with TRBD2 matching 8 bases. The length of the CDR3 is 15 residues. Germline CDR1 is SGHKS and CDR2 is YYEKEE (reference sequence). The junction had 8 bases not matched to a gene; V was cut back by 0 bases and J by 9 bases. The CDR3 is CASSLGGTRNTEQFF. CDR3 nucleotide sequence: TGTGCCAGCAGCTTGGGAGGGACTAGAAACACTGAGCAGTTCTTC.